This is a list of T cell receptor beta chains from one sample in a study of tumor-infiltrating lymphocytes in primary liver carcinoma. TCRdb analysed the multiplex PCR reads with MiXCR anew, one entry per CDR3 protein. The table shows about 320,000 distinct CDR3 sequences, with 58% occurring only once. The specimen sequenced was peripheral blood. The receptors come from a woman under 40 with primary liver carcinoma and hepatitis B virus infection. Both conserved end residues are part of each CDR3. Fields, in order: J gene, V gene, D gene, clone size, CDR3 protein, CDR3 DNA. D genes are given only for firm matches. For some rows the clone size is stated as once, few or many, or as a class when expanded; others skip it.

TRBJ2-7	TRBV11-1	TRBD2	.	CACSQTGTSSYEQYF	TGTGCCTGCAGCCAGACCGGGACTAGCTCCTATGAGCAGTACTTC
TRBJ1-6	TRBV6-5	TRBD1	.	CARSSSGGGYNSPLHF	TGTGCCAGGAGTTCCTCAGGGGGCGGCTATAATTCACCCCTCCACTTT
TRBJ1-5	TRBV4-3	.	.	CASSQERTEGGLPQHF	TGCGCCAGCAGCCAAGAGAGGACAGAAGGCGGTCTGCCCCAGCATTTT
TRBJ2-1	TRBV5-6	TRBD2	few	CASSLGGTSGNEQFF	TGTGCCAGCAGCTTGGGCGGGACTAGCGGCAATGAGCAGTTCTTC
TRBJ1-2	TRBV7-9	.	few	CASSLVEPGSGYTF	TGTGCCAGCAGCTTAGTCGAGCCAGGGAGCGGCTACACCTTC
TRBJ2-3	TRBV5-1	.	.	CASSLGRDIPSTDTQYF	TGCGCCAGCAGCTTGGGCCGGGACATCCCAAGCACAGATACGCAGTATTTT
TRBJ2-3	TRBV11-2	.	many	CASSLVPTGIYDTQYF	TGTGCCAGCAGCTTAGTCCCCACAGGGATCTACGATACGCAGTATTTT
TRBJ2-7	TRBV28	.	few	CASSLEGEWSEQYF	TGTGCCAGCAGTTTGGAGGGGGAGTGGTCCGAGCAGTACTTC
TRBJ2-1	TRBV12-3/TRBV12-4	TRBD2	few	CASQRDLYNEQFF	TGTGCCAGCCAGCGGGACCTTTACAATGAGCAGTTCTTC
TRBJ2-5	TRBV6-2/TRBV6-3	TRBD1	many	CASSRSTGVSKTQYF	TGTGCCAGCAGTCGCTCGACAGGGGTATCCAAGACCCAGTACTTC
TRBJ1-4	TRBV11-2	TRBD1	many	CASSPRGEKLFF	TGTGCCAGCAGCCCCAGGGGGGAAAAACTGTTTTTT
TRBJ2-3	TRBV6-6	.	.	CAGNLAYRTDTQYF	TGTGCCGGCAATTTAGCTTATCGCACAGATACGCAGTATTTT
TRBJ1-4	TRBV11-2	.	.	CVSSPGGGRANEKLFF	TGTGTTAGCAGCCCCGGGGGGGGTCGGGCTAATGAAAAACTGTTTTTT
TRBJ2-1	TRBV10-3	TRBD2	few	CAIRGEREKAHEQFF	TGTGCCATCAGGGGGGAGCGGGAGAAGGCCCATGAGCAGTTCTTC
TRBJ2-1	TRBV29-1	TRBD1	many	CSVAPDRDSNEQFF	TGCAGCGTCGCCCCAGACAGGGATAGCAATGAGCAGTTCTTC
TRBJ2-2	TRBV10-3	TRBD2	.	CAISGKSSGTGELFF	TGTGCCATCAGTGGGAAGTCTAGCGGGACCGGGGAGCTGTTTTTT
TRBJ2-3	TRBV12-3/TRBV12-4	.	.	CVSSLRPTDTQYF	TGTGTCAGCAGTTTACGTCCCACAGATACGCAGTATTTT
TRBJ2-3	TRBV11-2	.	many	CASSRLVPLPDTQYF	TGTGCCAGCAGCCGACTAGTCCCCCTCCCAGATACGCAGTATTTT
TRBJ2-3	TRBV4-2	.	.	CASTQAAGWGTDTQYF	TGTGCCAGCACCCAAGCGGCAGGGTGGGGGACAGATACGCAGTATTTT
TRBJ2-1	TRBV7-9	TRBD2	.	CASSSPGLAWNEQFF	TGTGCCAGCAGCTCCCCGGGACTAGCTTGGAATGAGCAGTTCTTC
TRBJ2-7	TRBV7-9	TRBD1	.	CASSLLRTGAYEQYF	TGTGCCAGCAGCTTATTAAGGACAGGGGCCTACGAGCAGTACTTC
TRBJ2-2	TRBV5-6	TRBD2	.	CASSQSSGRASNAGELFF	TGTGCCAGCAGCCAATCTAGCGGGAGGGCGTCGAACGCCGGGGAGCTGTTTTTT
TRBJ2-5	TRBV4-1	.	once	CASSQGFGLRETQYF	TGCGCCAGCAGCCAAGGATTTGGACTTCGTGAGACCCAGTACTTC
TRBJ2-1	TRBV5-5	TRBD1	.	CASSPQGVLADEQFF	TGTGCCAGCAGCCCACAGGGGGTTTTGGCTGATGAGCAGTTCTTC
TRBJ2-1	TRBV30	.	once	CAWSIGDPLDEQFF	TGTGCCTGGAGTATCGGGGACCCCCTAGATGAGCAGTTCTTC
TRBJ2-7	TRBV20-1	TRBD1	.	CSARRGQGPYEQYF	TGCAGTGCTAGACGTGGACAGGGACCCTACGAGCAGTACTTC
TRBJ2-1	TRBV4-2	TRBD1	many	CASSQAPTGGLSIEQFF	TGTGCCAGCAGCCAAGCCCCCACAGGGGGGCTCTCCATTGAGCAGTTCTTC
TRBJ1-1	TRBV12-3/TRBV12-4	.	.	CASSPRTDRWVAFF	TGTGCCAGCAGCCCCAGGACAGATCGATGGGTGGCATTCTTT
TRBJ2-4	TRBV7-9	TRBD2	.	CVSSSIRPGTSRENIQYF	TGTGTCAGCAGCTCCATAAGACCCGGGACTAGTAGGGAAAACATTCAGTACTTC
TRBJ2-5	TRBV6-6	TRBD2	.	CARRSGTMETQYF	TGTGCCAGGAGAAGTGGGACTATGGAGACCCAGTACTTC
TRBJ2-5	TRBV6-5	.	many	CASSASTSYRTQYF	TGTGCCAGCAGTGCCTCGACTAGTTATAGAACCCAGTACTTC
TRBJ2-7	TRBV12-3/TRBV12-4	TRBD2	.	CASSLRTSGRFYEQYF	TGTGCCAGCAGCCTGCGGACTAGCGGGAGGTTTTACGAGCAGTACTTC
TRBJ2-1	TRBV6-5	.	.	CTSSPVSHEQFF	TGTACCAGCAGTCCCGTTAGCCATGAGCAGTTCTTC
TRBJ2-2	TRBV6-5	.	few	CASSYPKAGGELFF	TGTGCCAGCAGTTACCCGAAGGCGGGCGGGGAGCTGTTTTTT
TRBJ1-5	TRBV24-1	TRBD1	.	CATGQGNQPLHF	TGTGCCACAGGACAGGGGAATCAGCCCCTGCATTTT
TRBJ1-1	TRBV10-2	.	.	CASSFSGTGNTEVFF	TGCGCCAGCAGCTTTTCCGGGACGGGGAACACTGAAGTTTTCTTT
TRBJ1-2	TRBV5-6	TRBD1	few	CASSLTGSGGYTF	TGTGCCAGCAGCCTGACAGGGTCCGGGGGCTACACCTTC
TRBJ1-6	TRBV11-2	.	.	CASSLMRGNLPLHF	TGTGCCAGCAGCTTAATGAGGGGAAATTTACCCCTCCACTTT
TRBJ2-3	TRBV29-1	TRBD2	.	CGVEGAGGGFGDTQYF	TGCGGCGTTGAAGGGGCGGGAGGGGGATTTGGAGATACGCAGTATTTT
TRBJ2-5	TRBV28	TRBD1	.	CASSLTGKPGETQYF	TGTGCCAGCAGTTTGACAGGGAAGCCCGGAGAGACCCAGTACTTC
TRBJ2-7	TRBV4-3	.	many	CASSQDSQGLYEQYF	TGCGCCAGCAGCCAAGATTCTCAGGGACTCTACGAGCAGTACTTC
TRBJ2-7	TRBV30	TRBD1	few	CALEDRDRATYEQYF	TGTGCCCTGGAGGACCGGGACAGGGCAACCTACGAGCAGTACTTC
TRBJ2-2	TRBV7-9	TRBD1	few	CARPGGQGGTGELFF	TGTGCCAGACCAGGGGGACAGGGCGGCACCGGGGAGCTGTTTTTT
TRBJ2-5	TRBV29-1	TRBD1	medium-sized	CSVEDRQGAETQYF	TGCAGCGTTGAAGATCGGCAGGGGGCCGAGACCCAGTACTTC
TRBJ1-1	TRBV12-3/TRBV12-4	TRBD1	.	CASSFRTGAPEAFF	TGTGCCAGCAGTTTCCGGACAGGGGCCCCTGAAGCTTTCTTT
TRBJ1-2	TRBV30	.	.	CAWRPILRDGYTF	TGTGCCTGGAGACCCATACTTAGAGACGGCTACACCTTC
TRBJ2-3	TRBV10-3	.	.	CAIGSGALARADTQYF	TGTGCCATCGGGTCCGGGGCGCTAGCGCGAGCAGATACGCAGTATTTT
TRBJ1-1	TRBV7-9	TRBD1	.	CASGPSGTVEAFF	TGTGCCAGCGGCCCCTCCGGGACAGTTGAAGCTTTCTTT
TRBJ2-5	TRBV14	TRBD2	.	CASSPRELAGPQYF	TGTGCCAGCAGTCCGCGGGAACTAGCGGGACCACAGTACTTC
TRBJ2-2	TRBV19	.	.	CASSWSGINTGELFF	TGTGCCAGTAGTTGGTCAGGGATTAACACCGGGGAGCTGTTTTTT
TRBJ1-2	TRBV30	.	.	CAWSRGARGYTF	TGTGCCTGGAGCCGGGGGGCCCGGGGCTACACCTTC
TRBJ2-5	TRBV28	.	.	CASSTRGLRNETQYF	TGTGCCAGCAGTACCCGGGGGCTACGCAACGAGACCCAGTACTTC
TRBJ1-5	TRBV28	.	.	CASSEGGGHQPQHF	TGTGCCAGCAGTGAGGGGGGAGGGCATCAGCCCCAGCATTTT
TRBJ1-4	TRBV6-2/TRBV6-3	.	few	CASSYLAVEKLFF	TGTGCCAGCAGTTATCTCGCGGTTGAAAAACTGTTTTTT
TRBJ2-3	TRBV5-6	.	.	CASSLPHTDTQYF	TGTGCCAGCAGCTTACCCCACACAGATACGCAGTATTTT
TRBJ2-3	TRBV13	TRBD2	few	CASSLKAGGSDTQYF	TGTGCCAGCAGCTTAAAGGCGGGAGGGTCTGATACGCAGTATTTT
TRBJ2-5	TRBV14	TRBD2	.	CASSQDHLAGVGTQYF	TGTGCCAGCAGTCAAGATCATCTAGCGGGAGTGGGGACCCAGTACTTC
TRBJ2-7	TRBV4-1	.	.	CASSQAATGSSYEQHF	TGCGCCAGCAGTCAGGCGGCAACGGGGAGCTCCTACGAGCAGCACTTC
TRBJ2-7	TRBV4-1	.	.	CTSSQDHASGYEQYF	TGCACAAGCAGCCAAGATCACGCCTCGGGGTACGAGCAGTACTTC
TRBJ2-3	TRBV28	TRBD2	.	CASSLGIRDYYTKRDTQYF	TGTGCCAGCAGTTTGGGAATCCGGGACTACTATACTAAGAGGGATACGCAGTATTTT